A single sample gave rise to the 13 T cell receptor beta chains below, sequenced in a study of T cell responses to AZD1222 COVID-19 vaccine. The protocol was immunoSEQ multiplex PCR, while the TCRdb copy is restricted to in-frame clones and leaves out a portion. The table shows about 170,000 clones, with around 87% occurring only once. The sample consisted of peripheral blood, taken on day 0 of AZD1222 vaccination. The receptors here all came from an adult in good health.

This chain joins TRBV7-7 and TRBJ2-7; possibly TRBD2 for D (5 bases). Trimming took off 0 bases at V and 5 bases at J, with 14 bases between the two ends. The germline V gene has CDR1 SSHAT and CDR2 FNYEAQ (reference sequence). The CDR3 consists of 15 residues. CDR3 loop: CASSLALSSTHEQYF. CDR3 DNA sequence: TGTGCCAGCAGCTTAGCGCTATCTAGCACCCACGAGCAGTACTTC.

V gene TRBV6-5 combines with J gene TRBJ1-2; 7 bases map to TRBD1. Trimming took 7 bases from V and 4 from J; bases not matched to a gene: 3. The CDR3 is 12 amino acids. Germline V gene lookup returns CDR1 MNHEY and CDR2 SVGAGI. The chain's CDR3 is CASNRQGYGYTF. CDR3 coding DNA: TGTGCCAGCAATCGACAGGGCTATGGCTACACCTTC.

This sequence joins TRBV28 and TRBJ1-1; D is unclear. The CDR3 length is 12 residues. V was trimmed by 7 bases and J by 11 bases, leaving 17 bases between them. Germline V lookup: CDR1 MDHEN, CDR2 SYDVKM. The CDR3 DNA sequence: TGTGCCAGCAAATTGGGTCTCACGGGGGCTTTCTTT. Amino acids: CASKLGLTGAFF.

The chain uses TRBV7-9 and TRBJ1-5, with no clear D. CDR1 and CDR2 (germline): SEHNR, FQNEAQ (reference sequence). This CDR3 contains 13 residues. V gave up 4 bases and J gave up 4 bases, with 8 bases separating them. CDR3 in amino acids: CASSYALNQPQHF. For the CDR3, the DNA is TGTGCCAGCAGCTATGCCCTAAATCAGCCCCAGCATTTT.

CDR3 loop: CASSISRTGPTTDTQYF. The CDR3, as DNA: TGTGCCAGTAGTATATCGAGGACAGGCCCAACCACAGATACGCAGTATTTT. This sequence joins TRBV19 and TRBJ2-3, with 7 nucleotides matching TRBD1. Germline V gene lookup returns CDR1 LNHDA and CDR2 SQIVND (reference sequence). The length of the CDR3 is 17 residues. J gave up 2 bases and V 2 bases, and 10 bases lay outside the gene matches.

Remarks on this clone: This CDR3 is also generated by other DNA sequences in the sample. The V gene is TRBV30, the J gene TRBJ2-7, with D perhaps TRBD1 (5 bases). The ends were cut back, 0 bases at V and 5 bases at J, with 14 bases in the middle. The germline CDR1 and CDR2 sequences are GTSNPN and SVGIG (reference sequence). The CDR3 spans 14 residues. This CDR3 is CAWSVRRDLDEQYF. Here the CDR3 DNA reads TGTGCCTGGAGTGTGCGCAGGGATCTCGACGAGCAGTACTTC.

The J gene is TRBJ2-7, the V gene TRBV28, with 11 bases that match TRBD2. V dropped 7 bases and J dropped 6; count of bases not matched to a gene: 8. Germline V gene data show CDR1 as MDHEN and CDR2 as SYDVKM. The CDR3 is made up of 14 amino acids. The CDR3 loop reads CASTLAGGPSEQYF. In DNA form, the CDR3 reads TGTGCCAGCACCTTAGCGGGAGGGCCGAGCGAGCAGTACTTC.

The V call is TRBV19, the J call TRBJ2-2, with D unresolved. The V end lost 7 bases, the J end lost 4 bases, and 10 bases lay between the germline ends. Germline V gene lookup returns CDR1 LNHDA and CDR2 SQIVND (reference sequence). CDR3 length: 13 amino acids. The CDR3 DNA reads TGTGCCAGTACCGCTGTAGTCACCGGGGAGCTGTTTTTT. This encodes CASTAVVTGELFF.

The chain is built from TRBV9 and TRBJ2-1, with 11 positions matching TRBD2. The germline V gene encodes CDR1 SGDLS and CDR2 YYNGEE. This CDR3 comprises 15 residues. The V and J ends lost 3 bases and 4 bases, in that order; junction bases with no gene match: 3. This chain's CDR3 is CASSARLAGYNEQFF. CDR3 coding DNA: TGTGCCAGCAGCGCTCGACTAGCGGGATACAATGAGCAGTTCTTC.

The rearrangement joins TRBV12-3 or TRBV12-4 to TRBJ2-1; tentative D call: TRBD2 (5 bases). V lost 6 bases and J lost 9, with 9 bases in between. The CDR3 loop spans 11 amino acids. The CDR3 bases are TGTGCCAGCAGCCTCCGGGGTGAGCAGTTCTTC. It codes for CASSLRGEQFF.

This clone showed up just once. The chain is built from TRBV14 and TRBJ1-6, with D perhaps TRBD1 (5 bases). This CDR3 comprises 16 residues. The V and J ends lost 4 bases and 7 bases respectively, with 17 bases between them. Germline V gene lookup returns CDR1 SGHDN and CDR2 FVKESK. This CDR3 reads CASSPGGWGRNSPLHF. CDR3 DNA: TGTGCCAGCAGCCCTGGGGGTTGGGGAAGGAATTCACCCCTCCACTTT.

The gene calls are TRBV27 and TRBJ2-3; D not resolved. The CDR3 totals 13 residues. The V end was cut by 5 bases, the J end by 6 bases, with 12 bases between. Germline values: CDR1 MNHEY, CDR2 SMNVEV (reference sequence). The CDR3 protein is CASSLRPPDTQYF. The CDR3 DNA follows: TGTGCCAGCAGTCTCCGACCCCCGGATACGCAGTATTTT.

The rearrangement joins TRBV30 to TRBJ2-7, with D maybe TRBD2 (6 bases). V was trimmed by 6 bases and J by 6 bases, leaving 15 bases between them. The CDR3 contains 12 residues. The germline V gene encodes CDR1 GTSNPN and CDR2 SVGIG (reference sequence). Here the CDR3 reads CACLGLTGEQYF. CDR3 in DNA: TGTGCCTGTCTGGGACTTACGGGCGAGCAGTACTTC.